The entry that follows covers one T cell receptor (beta chain) sequence. Germline CDR1 is WNHNN and CDR2 is SYGVQD (reference sequence). This CDR3 comprises 14 residues. Trimming shortened V by 6 bases and J by 0 bases, and 11 bases separated the two germline ends. This sample is part of a study of blood T cell repertoires in COVID-19. The assay was immunoSEQ multiplex PCR, and TCRdb's table has in-frame clones only and misses some. Of 360,000 or so clones in the sample, more than 70% are singletons; the top ten hold 0.85% to 1.3%. The sequencing input was PBMCs or T cells enriched from blood (not recorded which). The receptor comes from a woman aged 25 to 45 who had been exposed to COVID-19. V usage is TRBV10-1 and J usage is TRBJ2-5; D might be TRBD1 (6 bases). The CDR3 loop is CASSRGRHQETQYF. The CDR3 coding sequence is TGCGCCAGCAGCAGGGGCAGACACCAAGAGACCCAGTACTTC.